These 18 T cell receptor beta chains originate from one sample sequenced in a study of shared clonotypes between healthy human individuals. The protocol was immunoSEQ multiplex PCR, while the TCRdb copy is restricted to in-frame clones and leaves out a portion. The data hold 2.5 million or so clones, with just over 90% observed a single time. The material sequenced was naive CD4+ T cells sorted from blood. Described subset: CD45RA+ positively selected. The receptor set was obtained from a man aged 18 to 29 in good health.

Notes on this clone: Other DNA sequences in the same sample also yield this CDR3. The rearrangement joins TRBV19 to TRBJ1-3; unclear D gene. CDR1 is LNHDA, CDR2 SQIVND, per germline (reference sequence). This CDR3 has 14 residues. The ends were cut back, 6 bases at V and 3 bases at J, with 12 bases in the middle. The CDR3: CASSAQGSGNTIYF. CDR3 coding DNA: TGTGCCAGTAGCGCACAAGGAAGTGGAAACACCATATATTTT.

To note about this clone: The same CDR3 also results from other DNA sequences found in this sample. The chain employs TRBV9 and TRBJ1-1; D gene ambiguous. Between the trimmed V and J ends, which lost 2 bases and 1 base, there was a span of 9 bases. The CDR3 has 14 amino acids. From germline, CDR1 is SGDLS and CDR2 YYNGEE. CDR3 region: CASSVGAGNTEAFF. CDR3 coding DNA: TGTGCCAGCAGCGTTGGAGCAGGGAACACTGAAGCTTTCTTT.

V and J are TRBV30 and TRBJ1-5, with TRBD1 matching over 7 bases. The CDR3 is made up of 15 amino acids. V lost 0 bases, J lost 6 bases, and 8 bases stayed unmatched. Per the germline V gene, CDR1 is GTSNPN and CDR2 is SVGIG (reference sequence). This CDR3 is CAWSVPGQPSQPQHF. DNA for the CDR3: TGTGCCTGGAGTGTTCCGGGACAGCCGAGTCAGCCCCAGCATTTT.

The gene calls are TRBV21-1 and TRBJ2-7; the listed D gene, TRBD1, was not tested against the DNA. TRBV21-1 is listed as a pseudogene. CDR3 length: 15 residues. CDR3 DNA: TGTGCCAGCACTCATCGGGGACAGGGCTCCTACGAGCAGTACTTC. Translation: CASTHRGQGSYEQYF.

The chain employs TRBV7-9 and TRBJ2-2; D is tentatively TRBD1 or TRBD2 (5 bases each). CDR3 length: 15 residues. V was clipped by 5 bases and J by 5 bases, with 15 bases between them. Germline values: CDR1 SEHNR, CDR2 FQNEAQ (reference sequence). The CDR3 here is CASSPGAAVTGELFF. CDR3 coding DNA: TGTGCCAGCAGCCCCGGGGCTGCCGTAACCGGGGAGCTGTTTTTT.

The chain links TRBV25-1 to TRBJ1-1; 7 nucleotides align to TRBD1. Germline CDR1 reads MGHDK; CDR2 reads SYGVNS. This CDR3 comprises 17 residues. The V and J ends lost 1 base and 1 base, in that order; junction bases with no gene match: 9. The CDR3 protein is CASSEFRFGTANTEAFF. Here the CDR3 DNA reads TGTGCCAGCAGTGAATTTCGGTTTGGGACAGCGAACACTGAAGCTTTCTTT.

The chain uses TRBV21-1 and TRBJ2-6; the table names TRBD1, a call not compared with the DNA. TRBV21-1 is described as a pseudogene. The CDR3 spans 23 residues. The CDR3 bases are TGTGCCAGCAAGACGAAAACCGGGACAGGGGGCCGCAAAACGTACTCTGGGGCCAACGTCCTGACTTTC. This codes for CASKTKTGTGGRKTYSGANVLTF.

V and J are TRBV7-9 and TRBJ1-6, with D perhaps matching TRBD1 (5 bases). CDR3 length equals 16 residues. Germline CDR1 reads SEHNR; CDR2 reads FQNEAQ (reference sequence). The CDR3 is CAYGAGESSYNSPLHF. The CDR3 DNA sequence: TGTGCATATGGGGCAGGTGAAAGCTCCTATAATTCACCCCTCCACTTT.

The chain uses TRBV5-8 and TRBJ1-3; D possibly corresponds to TRBD1 (6 bases). This CDR3 has 15 residues. The ends were cut back, 8 bases at V and 0 bases at J, with 15 bases in the middle. From germline, CDR1 is SGHTS and CDR2 YDEGEE. CDR3 sequence reads: CASTGTLASGNTIYF. As DNA, the CDR3 is TGTGCCAGTACCGGGACATTAGCCTCTGGAAACACCATATATTTT.

The chain is built from TRBV7-9 and TRBJ2-3; 10 bases are a match to TRBD1. The CDR3 totals 16 residues. Losses at the gene ends were 5 bases for V and 2 bases for J; bases not matched to a gene: 7. Per germline, CDR1 SEHNR and CDR2 FQNEAQ (reference sequence). The CDR3 coding sequence is TGTGCCAGCAGCCATACCGGGACAGGGGTCACAGATACGCAGTATTTT. It specifies CASSHTGTGVTDTQYF. Supplemented by reference TRBV7-9 and TRBJ2-3, the full variable domain reads DTGVSQNPRHKITKRGQNVTFRCDPISEHNRLYWYRQTLGQGPEFLTYFQNEAQLEKSRLLSDRFSAERPKGSFSTLEIQRTEQGDSAMYLCASSHTGTGVTDTQYFGPGTRLTVL.

The rearrangement links TRBV5-4 to TRBJ2-1, with D possibly being TRBD2 (6 bases). The V gene lost 4 bases and the J gene lost 7 bases, with 18 bases spanning the gap. The CDR3 totals 15 residues. CDR1 is SGHNT and CDR2 is YYREEE in the germline V gene (reference sequence). The CDR3 bases are TGTGCCAGCAGCCCCAGGAATAGCGGCTTAAATGAGCAGTTCTTC. Encoded protein: CASSPRNSGLNEQFF.

The rearrangement uses TRBV30 and TRBJ1-2, with TRBD1 matching 10 bases. Germline loops: CDR1 GTSNPN, CDR2 SVGIG (reference sequence). The CDR3 loop spans 14 amino acids. The junction had 5 bases not matched to a gene; V was cut back by 3 bases and J by 4 bases. The CDR3 coding sequence is TGTGCCTGGAGCCCGGGACAGGGGTTCTATGGCTACACCTTC. Translating it yields CAWSPGQGFYGYTF.

The chain is built from TRBV18 and TRBJ1-3; possible D gene TRBD1, 5 bases. Germline V gives CDR1 KGHSH, CDR2 LQKENI. Between the trimmed V and J ends, which lost 4 bases and 2 bases, there was a span of 18 bases. The CDR3 has 17 residues. The CDR3 region has the DNA TGTGCCAGCTCACGACCAGGGACTAGGAGGACTGGAAACACCATATATTTT. It is translated as CASSRPGTRRTGNTIYF.

This sequence joins TRBV10-3 and TRBJ1-3; a possible D gene is TRBD1 (5 bases). The CDR3 length is 15 residues. V was pared by 3 bases and J by 3 bases, with 12 bases between. Germline V gene sequence: CDR1 ENHRY, CDR2 SYGVKD. This CDR3 is CAISDGAGFGNTIYF. In DNA form, the CDR3 reads TGTGCCATCAGTGACGGGGCAGGGTTTGGAAACACCATATATTTT.

With regard to this clone: This same CDR3 is encoded by further DNA sequences in the sample. The chain employs TRBV29-1 and TRBJ2-5, with no clear D. The CDR3 spans 14 residues. CDR1 and CDR2 (germline): SQVTM, ANQGSEA. The V and J ends lost 0 bases and 1 base respectively, with 9 bases between them. This chain's CDR3 is CSVEDRVFQETQYF. CDR3 in DNA: TGCAGCGTTGAAGATCGAGTGTTCCAAGAGACCCAGTACTTC.

The gene calls are TRBV5-4 and TRBJ1-6; no clear D gene. Germline lookup yields CDR1 SGHNT and CDR2 YYREEE (reference sequence). Deletions cut 2 bases from V and 10 bases from J, with 10 bases between. CDR3 length equals 13 residues. The CDR3 DNA is TGTGCCAGCAGCTTTGCGTCGGGATCACCCCTCCACTTT. Its protein is CASSFASGSPLHF.

The chain joins TRBV5-1 to TRBJ2-7; no clear D. The CDR3 has 14 residues. V lost 0 bases and J lost 1, with 8 bases in between. CDR1 and CDR2 from the germline V gene are SGHRS and YFSETQ. CDR3 sequence (DNA): TGCGCCAGCAGCTTGGAAAGGGTTTCCTACGAGCAGTACTTC. Protein product: CASSLERVSYEQYF.

The rearrangement uses TRBV19 and TRBJ1-5; D remains ambiguous. Germline CDR1 reads LNHDA; CDR2 reads SQIVND (reference sequence). V was clipped by 3 bases and J by 0 bases, with 9 bases between them. The CDR3 contains 15 residues. CDR3 bases: TGTGCCAGTAGTATCCCAGCAGGTAGCAATCAGCCCCAGCATTTT. As protein: CASSIPAGSNQPQHF.